This TCR beta chain was retrieved from a study of T-cell memory formation after mild COVID-19. General observations from the study: Clones that contracted from day 15 to 85 were balanced CD4/CD8, while later expanders leaned CD4+.

Remarks on this clonotype: Its target is unknown.

From the 5' RACE reads, TCRdb called clonotypes with MiXCR, one entry per CDR3 protein. The repertoire holds roughly 350,000 distinct CDR3 sequences, with 28% as singletons. The V gene lost 0 bases and the J gene lost 2 bases, with 11 bases spanning the gap. In germline, CDR1 is SGDLS, CDR2 YYNGEE. This CDR3 spans 15 amino acids. V is TRBV9 and J is TRBJ1-2; D is unresolved. The TCR comes from an adult woman who had mild COVID-19 (a few samples of this study predate the infection). Cell type and time point are not known. The sequenced sample consisted of PBMCs or a T cell subset sorted from them (not recorded which). This CDR3 is CASSVDVGKNYGYTF. As DNA, the CDR3 is TGTGCCAGCAGCGTAGATGTGGGAAAGAACTATGGCTACACCTTC.